This TCR beta chain derives from a study of STAT5B mutations in CD4+ large granular lymphocyte leukemia. This clone was seen once. TCRdb keeps only in-frame clones here, not all; method: immunoSEQ multiplex PCR. The sample carries tens of thousands of clones, about 80% recorded once. Healthy controls were blood donor buffy coats. What was sequenced was CD4+ T cells from blood buffy coats. The clonotype was recovered from a human donor in good health.

CDR3 sequence reads: CASSFGADTQYF. In nucleotides, the CDR3 is TGTGCCAGCAGCTTTGGGGCGGATACGCAGTATTTT. The chain joins TRBV11-3 to TRBJ2-3; D is possibly TRBD1 (5 bases). V dropped 3 bases and J dropped 6 bases, with 7 bases sitting between them. The CDR3 consists of 12 residues. CDR1 and CDR2 from the germline V gene are SGHNT and YENEEA. Complete variable domain (other parts from reference TRBV11-3 and TRBJ2-3): EAGVVQSPRYKIIEKKQPVAFWCNPISGHNTLYWYLQNLGQGPELLIRYENEEAVDDSQLPKDRFSAERLKGVDSTLKIQPAELGDSAVYLCASSFGADTQYFGPGTRLTVL.